This TCR beta chain appears in the sequencing data of a study of blood T cells in healthy people across ages. Study-wide findings and caveats: Underestimates were what the diversity estimates from one million T cells were considered to be. Across the age range, TCR beta diversity per million T cells fell in a roughly linear way.

Combining a sample-barcoded 5' primer with a J-beta primer mix, a second PCR ran for roughly 7 to 12 cycles. A single record per CDR3 protein comes from TCRdb applying MiXCR to the 5' RACE reads. The data show over 1.5 million distinct CDR3 sequences, with around half seen just once and around 2.1% held by the top ten. This clonotype occurred once. The antigen is not known. Trimming cost V 2 bases and J 2 bases; bases outside gene matches: 3. The CDR3 is 15 residues long. Germline CDR1 reads SGHTA; CDR2 reads FQGNSA. Each sample yielded at least 6.5 million isolated PBMCs. The source is a woman between 40 and 50 years old in good health. The sequenced material came from blood. The J gene is TRBJ1-3, the V gene TRBV7-2, with 7 bases that match TRBD1. Here the CDR3 reads CASSLKGATGNTIYF. The DNA for the CDR3 is TGTGCCAGCAGCTTAAAGGGGGCTACTGGAAACACCATATATTTT.